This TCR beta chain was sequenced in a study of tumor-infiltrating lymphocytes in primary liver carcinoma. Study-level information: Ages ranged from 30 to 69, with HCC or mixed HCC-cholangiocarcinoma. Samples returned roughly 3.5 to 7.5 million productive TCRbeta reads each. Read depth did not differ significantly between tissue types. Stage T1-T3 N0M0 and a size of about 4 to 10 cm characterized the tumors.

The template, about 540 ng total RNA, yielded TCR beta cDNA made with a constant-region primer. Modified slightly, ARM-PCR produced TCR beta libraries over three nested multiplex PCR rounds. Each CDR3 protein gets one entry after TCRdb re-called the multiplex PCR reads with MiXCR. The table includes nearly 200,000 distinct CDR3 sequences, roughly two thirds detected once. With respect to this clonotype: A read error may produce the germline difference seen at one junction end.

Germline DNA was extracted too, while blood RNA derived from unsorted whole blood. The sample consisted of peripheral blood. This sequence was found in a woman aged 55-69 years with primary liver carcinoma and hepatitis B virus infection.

The CDR3 here is CVSSLGGAADTGELFF. CDR3 bases: TGTGTCAGCAGCTTAGGAGGGGCTGCAGACACCGGGGAGCTGTTTTTT. V usage is TRBV11-3 and J usage is TRBJ2-2; the D gene is possibly TRBD2 (6 bases). The CDR3 totals 16 residues. Germline V lookup: CDR1 SGHNT, CDR2 YENEEA.